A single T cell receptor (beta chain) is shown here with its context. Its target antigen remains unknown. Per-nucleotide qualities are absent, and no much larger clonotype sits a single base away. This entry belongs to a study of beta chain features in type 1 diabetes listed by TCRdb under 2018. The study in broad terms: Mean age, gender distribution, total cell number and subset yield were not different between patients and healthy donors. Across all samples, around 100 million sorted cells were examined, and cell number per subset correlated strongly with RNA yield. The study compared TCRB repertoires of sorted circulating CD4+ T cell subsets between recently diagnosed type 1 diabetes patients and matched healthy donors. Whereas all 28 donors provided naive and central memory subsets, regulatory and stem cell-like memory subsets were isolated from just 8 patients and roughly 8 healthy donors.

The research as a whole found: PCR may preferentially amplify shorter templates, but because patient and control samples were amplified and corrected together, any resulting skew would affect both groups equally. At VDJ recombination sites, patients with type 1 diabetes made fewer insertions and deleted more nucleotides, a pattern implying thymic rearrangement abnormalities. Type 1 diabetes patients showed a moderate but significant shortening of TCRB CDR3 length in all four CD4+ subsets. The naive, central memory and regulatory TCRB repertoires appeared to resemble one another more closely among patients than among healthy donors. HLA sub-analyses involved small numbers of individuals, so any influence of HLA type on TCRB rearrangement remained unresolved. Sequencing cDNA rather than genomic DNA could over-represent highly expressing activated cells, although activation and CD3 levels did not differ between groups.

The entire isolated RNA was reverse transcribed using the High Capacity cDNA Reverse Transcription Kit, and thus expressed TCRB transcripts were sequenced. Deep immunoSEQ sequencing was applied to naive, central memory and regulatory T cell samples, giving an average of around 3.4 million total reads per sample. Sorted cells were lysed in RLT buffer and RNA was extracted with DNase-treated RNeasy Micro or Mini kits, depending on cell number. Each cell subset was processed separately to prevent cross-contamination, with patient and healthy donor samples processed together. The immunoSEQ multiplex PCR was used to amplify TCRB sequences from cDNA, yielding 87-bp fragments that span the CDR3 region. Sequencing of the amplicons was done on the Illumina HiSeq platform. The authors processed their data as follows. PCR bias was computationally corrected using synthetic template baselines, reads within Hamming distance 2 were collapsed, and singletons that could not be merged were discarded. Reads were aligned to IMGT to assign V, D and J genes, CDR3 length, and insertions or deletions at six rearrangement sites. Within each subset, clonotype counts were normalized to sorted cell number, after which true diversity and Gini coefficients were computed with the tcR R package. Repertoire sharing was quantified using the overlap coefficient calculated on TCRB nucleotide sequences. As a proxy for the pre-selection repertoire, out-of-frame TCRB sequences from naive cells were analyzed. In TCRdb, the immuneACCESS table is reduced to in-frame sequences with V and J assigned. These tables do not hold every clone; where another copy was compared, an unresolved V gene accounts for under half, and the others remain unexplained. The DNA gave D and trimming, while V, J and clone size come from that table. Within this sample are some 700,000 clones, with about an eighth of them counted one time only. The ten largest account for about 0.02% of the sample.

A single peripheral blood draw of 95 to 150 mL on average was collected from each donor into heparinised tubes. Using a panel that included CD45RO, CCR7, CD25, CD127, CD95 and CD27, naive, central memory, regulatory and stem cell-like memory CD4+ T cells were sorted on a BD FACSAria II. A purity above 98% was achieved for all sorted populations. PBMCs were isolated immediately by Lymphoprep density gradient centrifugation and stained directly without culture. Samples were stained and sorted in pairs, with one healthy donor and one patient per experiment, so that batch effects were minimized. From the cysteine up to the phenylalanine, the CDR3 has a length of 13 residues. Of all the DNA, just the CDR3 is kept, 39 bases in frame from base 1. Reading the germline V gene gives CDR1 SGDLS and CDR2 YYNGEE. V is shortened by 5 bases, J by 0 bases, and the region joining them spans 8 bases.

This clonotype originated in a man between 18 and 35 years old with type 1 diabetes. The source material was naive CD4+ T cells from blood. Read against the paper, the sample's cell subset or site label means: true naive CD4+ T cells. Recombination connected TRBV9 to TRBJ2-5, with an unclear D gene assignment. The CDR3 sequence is CASSISYQETQYF. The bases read TGTGCCAGCAGTATCAGCTACCAAGAGACCCAGTACTTC.